This TCR beta chain originates from a study of neoadjuvant anti-PD-1 for oral cavity cancer. Study summary: Nivolumab at 3 mg/kg was mostly given biweekly, three to four doses, pre-surgery.

Germline V lookup: CDR1 SEHNR, CDR2 FQNEAQ (reference sequence). The CDR3 is 15 amino acids. V shed 2 bases, J shed 5 bases, and the junction held 3 bases outside the gene matches. Some clones are missing from TCRdb's copy, which holds only in-frame ones; the method was immunoSEQ multiplex PCR. The data contain about 16,000 clones, about two thirds of them singletons. A word on this clone: Its antigen is not identified.

The patients had HPV-negative, locally advanced oral cavity squamous cell carcinoma. The study's findings and limits: TCR analyses covered only a few patients per response group.

The chain combines TRBV7-9 with TRBJ2-5; 12 positions agree with TRBD2. The receptor's source is a person aged 40 to 85 with oral cavity squamous cell carcinoma. The input for sequencing was PBMCs, taken before nivolumab (anti-PD-1) treatment. The CDR3 protein is CASSLLAGGLETQYF. The CDR3 nucleotides are TGTGCCAGCAGCTTACTAGCGGGGGGGTTGGAGACCCAGTACTTC.